The T cell receptor beta chain described here comes from a study of blood T cell repertoires in COVID-19. Looking at the study overall: Material from acute and convalescent COVID-19 was sourced from the United States, Italy and Spain. Sources were T cells, B-cell-depleted T cells, or PBMCs; the material itself was cDNA or gDNA.

In the original processing: Amplification with reference gene primers provided the estimates of nucleated cell counts. The repertoire was sequenced with immunoSEQ multiplex PCR; TCRdb's copy has only in-frame clones and lacks some. V, J and clone size are taken as reported in that table, and D and trimming were inferred from the DNA itself. The table includes about 94,000 clones, roughly 87% detected once. Germline V gene data show CDR1 as MNHNY and CDR2 as SVGAGI (reference sequence). The CDR3 is made up of 14 amino acids. Between the trimmed V and J ends, which lost 5 bases and 3 bases, there was a span of 11 bases.

This chain uses TRBV6-6 with TRBJ1-5; D is perhaps TRBD1 (5 bases). This clonotype originated in a woman aged 80 or older with acute or convalescent COVID-19. The sample comprised peripheral blood. CDR3 nucleotides: TGTGCCAGCAGTCTTGACAGATCCAATCAGCCCCAGCATTTT. This gives the protein CASSLDRSNQPQHF.